The source of this TCR beta chain is a study of cytomegalovirus exposure and HLA in healthy donors. Study-wide background: T cells numbering about 180 million yielded roughly 120 million unique TCR beta sequences in an earlier analysis. Study outcomes and limitations: Later work found that TCR association rates differed between HLA loci; DRB1 had the most and HLA-C the fewest. Within an earlier analysis, most TCR beta V segments proved productive either about 87% or about 30% of the time. A later analysis, which compared TCR beta chains of equal frequency, found the HLA-associated ones more clonally expanded.

This clone was picked up a small number of times. The antigen remains unidentified. This PCR relied on a set of 60 Vbeta primers and 13 Jbeta primers. Assay used: immunoSEQ multiplex PCR; TCRdb lists only in-frame clones, some missing. The sample shows about 160,000 clones, under 85% of them seen only once. The sample was PBMCs. This clonotype was obtained from a woman aged 25 to 39 in good health and CMV-seronegative.

This chain's CDR3 is CSVETGKNTEAFF. CDR3 sequence (DNA): TGCAGCGTCGAGACAGGGAAGAACACTGAAGCTTTCTTT. The V gene is TRBV29-1, the J gene TRBJ1-1; 7 nucleotides align to TRBD1. The CDR3 covers 13 residues. J gave up 1 base and V 6 bases, and 5 bases lay outside the gene matches. Germline lookup yields CDR1 SQVTM and CDR2 ANQGSEA.